This T cell receptor (beta chain) emerged from a study of cytomegalovirus exposure and HLA in healthy donors. Note on this clone: The target antigen is unknown.

Notes on the study in general: Earlier analysis looked at TCR beta V segments, and most were productive about 87% or about 30% of the time. The study put 150 to 200 TCR beta chains on its list as cytomegalovirus-associated. In a later analysis, an Asian-associated ancestry cluster reportedly showed fewer N-insertions than the approximately 620-donor mean.

The CDR3 sequence is 15 residues long. CDR1 SEHNR and CDR2 FQNEAQ come from the germline V gene (reference sequence). Trimming removed 1 base at V and 3 bases at J, with 11 bases between. The PCR had 60 Vbeta and 13 Jbeta primers. This table comes from immunoSEQ multiplex PCR, and its TCRdb copy is limited to in-frame clones, with some not included. The table lists about 91,000 clones, more than 55% of them singletons, with 2% to 2.5% in the top ten. Healthy bone marrow donors made up the donor group. This receptor was taken from a human donor in good health. The chain links TRBV7-9 to TRBJ2-3; D may be TRBD2 (5 bases). The sample taken for sequencing was PBMCs. CDR3 residues: CASSLGILGTDTQYF. In DNA, the CDR3 is TGTGCCAGCAGCTTAGGTATACTAGGAACAGATACGCAGTATTTT.